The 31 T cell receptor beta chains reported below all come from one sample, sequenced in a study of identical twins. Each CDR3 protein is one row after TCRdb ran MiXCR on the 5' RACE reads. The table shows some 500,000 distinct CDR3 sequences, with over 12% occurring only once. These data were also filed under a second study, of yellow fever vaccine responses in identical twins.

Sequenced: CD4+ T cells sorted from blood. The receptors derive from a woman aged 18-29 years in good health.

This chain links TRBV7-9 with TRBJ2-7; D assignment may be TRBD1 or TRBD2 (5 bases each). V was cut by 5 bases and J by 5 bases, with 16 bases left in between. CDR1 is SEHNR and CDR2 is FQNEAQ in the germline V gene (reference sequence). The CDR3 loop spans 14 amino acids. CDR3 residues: CASSRRDLGDEQYF. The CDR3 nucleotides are TGTGCCAGCAGCCGCAGGGACCTAGGGGACGAGCAGTACTTC.

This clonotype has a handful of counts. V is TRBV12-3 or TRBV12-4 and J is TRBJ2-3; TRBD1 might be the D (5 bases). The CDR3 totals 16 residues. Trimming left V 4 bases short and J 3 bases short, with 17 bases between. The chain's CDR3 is CASSSFREKGTDTQYF. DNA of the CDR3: TGTGCCAGCAGTTCATTCAGAGAGAAGGGGACAGATACGCAGTATTTT.

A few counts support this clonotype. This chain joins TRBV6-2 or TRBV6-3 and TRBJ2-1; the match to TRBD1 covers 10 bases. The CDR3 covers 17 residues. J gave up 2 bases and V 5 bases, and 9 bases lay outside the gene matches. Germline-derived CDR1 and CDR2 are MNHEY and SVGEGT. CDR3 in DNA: TGTGCCAGCAGTGCCTGGACAGGGGGAAACACCTACAATGAGCAGTTCTTC. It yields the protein CASSAWTGGNTYNEQFF.

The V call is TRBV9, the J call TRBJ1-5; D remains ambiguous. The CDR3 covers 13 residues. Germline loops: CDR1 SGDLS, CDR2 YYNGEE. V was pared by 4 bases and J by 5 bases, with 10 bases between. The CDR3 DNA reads TGTGCCAGCAGCTCCAGCGCCTATCAGCCCCAGCATTTT. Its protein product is CASSSSAYQPQHF.

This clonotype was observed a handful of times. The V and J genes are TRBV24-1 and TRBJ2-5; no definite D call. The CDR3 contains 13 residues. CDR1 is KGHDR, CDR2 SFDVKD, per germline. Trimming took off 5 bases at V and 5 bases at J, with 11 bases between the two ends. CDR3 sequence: CATSATPSETQYF. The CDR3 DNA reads TGTGCCACCAGTGCGACACCCTCGGAGACCCAGTACTTC.

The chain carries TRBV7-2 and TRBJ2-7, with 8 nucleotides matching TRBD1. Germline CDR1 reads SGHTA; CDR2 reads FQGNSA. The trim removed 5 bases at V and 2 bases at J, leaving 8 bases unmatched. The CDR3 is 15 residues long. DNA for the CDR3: TGTGCCAGCAGCGCCGGACAGGGTCTGACCTACGAGCAGTACTTC. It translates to CASSAGQGLTYEQYF.

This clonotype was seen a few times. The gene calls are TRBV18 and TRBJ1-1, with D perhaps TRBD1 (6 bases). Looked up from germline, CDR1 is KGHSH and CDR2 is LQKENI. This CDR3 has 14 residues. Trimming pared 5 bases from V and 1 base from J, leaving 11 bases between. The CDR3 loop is CASSSRGENTEAFF. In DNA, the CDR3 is TGTGCCAGCTCATCCAGGGGCGAGAACACTGAAGCTTTCTTT.

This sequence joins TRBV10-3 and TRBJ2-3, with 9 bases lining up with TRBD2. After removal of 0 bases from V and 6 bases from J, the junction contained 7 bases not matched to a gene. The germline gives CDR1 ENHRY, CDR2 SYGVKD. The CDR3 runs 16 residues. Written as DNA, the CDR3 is TGTGCCATCAGTGAGTCGCCTAGCGGGGTCCGGGATACGCAGTATTTT. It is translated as CAISESPSGVRDTQYF.

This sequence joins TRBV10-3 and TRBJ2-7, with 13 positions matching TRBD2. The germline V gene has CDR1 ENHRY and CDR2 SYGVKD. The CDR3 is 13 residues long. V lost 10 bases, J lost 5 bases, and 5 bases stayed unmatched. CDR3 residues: CATYGTSGNEQYF. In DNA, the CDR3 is TGTGCCACTTACGGGACTAGCGGGAACGAGCAGTACTTC.

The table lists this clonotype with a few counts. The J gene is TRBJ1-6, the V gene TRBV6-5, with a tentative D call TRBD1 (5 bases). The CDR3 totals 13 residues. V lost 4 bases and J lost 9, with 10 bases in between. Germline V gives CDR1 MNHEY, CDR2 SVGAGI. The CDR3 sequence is CASSLGRISPLHF. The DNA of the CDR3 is TGTGCCAGCAGTTTGGGACGCATTTCACCCCTCCACTTT.

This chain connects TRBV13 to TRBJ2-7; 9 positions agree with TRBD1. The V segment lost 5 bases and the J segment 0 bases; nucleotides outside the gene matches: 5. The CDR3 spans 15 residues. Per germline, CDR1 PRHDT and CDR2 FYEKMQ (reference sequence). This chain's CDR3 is CASSRDRESSYEQYF. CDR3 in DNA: TGTGCCAGCAGCCGGGACAGGGAAAGCTCCTACGAGCAGTACTTC.

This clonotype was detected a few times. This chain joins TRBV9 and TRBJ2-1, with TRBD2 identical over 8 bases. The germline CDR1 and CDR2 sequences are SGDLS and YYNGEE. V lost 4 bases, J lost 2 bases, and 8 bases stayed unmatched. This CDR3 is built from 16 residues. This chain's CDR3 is CASSTGGLSTYNEQFF. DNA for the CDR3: TGTGCCAGCAGCACGGGGGGGCTCAGCACCTACAATGAGCAGTTCTTC.

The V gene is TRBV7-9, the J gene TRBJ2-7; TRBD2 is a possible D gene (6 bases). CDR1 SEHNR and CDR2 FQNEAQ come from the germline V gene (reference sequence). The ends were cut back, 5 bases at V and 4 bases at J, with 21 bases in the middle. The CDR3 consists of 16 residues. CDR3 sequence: CASSHGDDRETYEQYF. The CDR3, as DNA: TGTGCCAGCAGCCACGGCGACGATCGGGAGACGTACGAGCAGTACTTC.

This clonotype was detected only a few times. CDR3 amino acids: CASSYSFSGTQYF. The CDR3 coding sequence is TGTGCCAGCAGTTACTCCTTTTCCGGGACCCAGTACTTC. This chain uses TRBV6-5 with TRBJ2-5; the D is unclear. Germline V lookup: CDR1 MNHEY, CDR2 SVGAGI. Trimming stripped 0 bases from V and 7 bases from J, with 9 bases between. This CDR3 is built from 13 residues.

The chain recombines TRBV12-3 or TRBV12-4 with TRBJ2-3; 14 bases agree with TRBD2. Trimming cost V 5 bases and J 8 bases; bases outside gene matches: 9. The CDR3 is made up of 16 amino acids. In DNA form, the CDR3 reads TGTGCCAGCAGTCAGCCGGGACTAGCGGGGGTGGGTACGCAGTATTTT. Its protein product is CASSQPGLAGVGTQYF.

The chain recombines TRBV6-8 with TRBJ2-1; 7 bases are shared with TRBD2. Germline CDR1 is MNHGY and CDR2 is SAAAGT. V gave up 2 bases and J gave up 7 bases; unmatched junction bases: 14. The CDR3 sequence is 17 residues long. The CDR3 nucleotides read TGTGCCAGCAGTTACCCCGCCCGGGAGGTCCCCTGGAATGAGCAGTTCTTC. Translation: CASSYPAREVPWNEQFF.

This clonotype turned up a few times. This chain's CDR3 is CASLNRQGPYEQYF. The CDR3 region has the DNA TGTGCCAGCCTTAACAGACAGGGGCCCTACGAGCAGTACTTC. The chain links TRBV21-1 to TRBJ2-7. TRBV21-1 is a known pseudogene. The CDR3 totals 14 residues.

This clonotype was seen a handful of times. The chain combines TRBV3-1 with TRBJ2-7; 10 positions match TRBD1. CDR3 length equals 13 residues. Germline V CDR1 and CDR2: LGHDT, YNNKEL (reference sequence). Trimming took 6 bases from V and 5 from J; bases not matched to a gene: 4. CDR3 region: CASRRTGGHEQYF. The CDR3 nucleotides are TGTGCCAGCAGACGGACAGGGGGACACGAGCAGTACTTC.

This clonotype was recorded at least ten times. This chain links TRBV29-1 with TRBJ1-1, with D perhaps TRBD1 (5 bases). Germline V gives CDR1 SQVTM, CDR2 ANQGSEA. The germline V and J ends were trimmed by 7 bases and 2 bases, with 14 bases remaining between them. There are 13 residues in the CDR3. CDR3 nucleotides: TGCAGCGCGAAGACAGCGACAAACACTGAAGCTTTCTTT. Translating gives CSAKTATNTEAFF.

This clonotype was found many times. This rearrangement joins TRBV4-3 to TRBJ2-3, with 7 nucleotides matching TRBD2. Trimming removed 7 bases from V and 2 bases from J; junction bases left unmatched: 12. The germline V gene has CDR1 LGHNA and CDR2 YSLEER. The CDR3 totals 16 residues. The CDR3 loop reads CASTPRAERDTDTQYF. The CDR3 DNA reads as TGCGCCAGCACCCCACGGGCGGAGCGGGACACAGATACGCAGTATTTT.

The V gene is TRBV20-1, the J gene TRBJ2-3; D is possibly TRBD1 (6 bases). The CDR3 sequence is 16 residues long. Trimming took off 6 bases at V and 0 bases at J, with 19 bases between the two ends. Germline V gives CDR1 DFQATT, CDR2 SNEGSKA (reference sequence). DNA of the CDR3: TGCAGTGCAACCACTGGGACATTTTTGAGCACAGATACGCAGTATTTT. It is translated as CSATTGTFLSTDTQYF.

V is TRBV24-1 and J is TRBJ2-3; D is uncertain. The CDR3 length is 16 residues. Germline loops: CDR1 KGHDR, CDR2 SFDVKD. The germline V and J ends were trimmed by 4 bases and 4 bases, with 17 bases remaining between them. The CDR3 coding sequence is TGTGCCACCAGTGACCGTGACAATGGCTGGGCAGATACGCAGTATTTT. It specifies CATSDRDNGWADTQYF.

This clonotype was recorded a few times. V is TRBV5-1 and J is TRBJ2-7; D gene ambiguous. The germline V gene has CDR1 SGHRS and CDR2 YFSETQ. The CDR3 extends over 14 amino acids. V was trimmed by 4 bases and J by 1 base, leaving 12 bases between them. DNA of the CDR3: TGCGCCAGCAGCGCAACGACCCAATCCTACGAGCAGTACTTC. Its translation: CASSATTQSYEQYF.

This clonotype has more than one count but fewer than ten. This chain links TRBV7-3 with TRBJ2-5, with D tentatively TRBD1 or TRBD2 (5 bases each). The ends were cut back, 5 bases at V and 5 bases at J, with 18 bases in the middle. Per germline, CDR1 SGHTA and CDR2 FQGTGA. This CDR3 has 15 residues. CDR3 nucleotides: TGTGCCAGCAGCCTGGGGGTAGCATCCGGGGAGACCCAGTACTTC. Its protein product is CASSLGVASGETQYF.

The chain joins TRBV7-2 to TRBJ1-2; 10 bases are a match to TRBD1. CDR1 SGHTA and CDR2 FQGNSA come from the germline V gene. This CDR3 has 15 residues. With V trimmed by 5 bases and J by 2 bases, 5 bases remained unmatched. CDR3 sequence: CASSETGGANYGYTF. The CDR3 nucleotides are TGTGCCAGCAGCGAGACAGGGGGCGCGAACTATGGCTACACCTTC. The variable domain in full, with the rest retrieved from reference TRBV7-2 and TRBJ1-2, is GAGVSQSPSNKVTEKGKDVELRCDPISGHTALYWYRQSLGQGLEFLIYFQGNSAPDKSGLPSDRFSAERTGGSVSTLTIQRTQQEDSAVYLCASSETGGANYGYTFGSGTRLTVV.

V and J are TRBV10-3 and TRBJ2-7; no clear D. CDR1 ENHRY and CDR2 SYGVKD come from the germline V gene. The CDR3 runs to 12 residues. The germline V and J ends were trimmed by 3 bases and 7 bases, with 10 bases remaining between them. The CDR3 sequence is CAISDEGWEQYF. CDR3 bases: TGTGCCATCAGTGATGAAGGGTGGGAGCAGTACTTC.

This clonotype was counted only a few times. CDR3 nucleotide sequence: TGTGCCAGCAGCCCGGGGACGGTAGCAAATCAGCCCCAGCATTTT. It is translated as CASSPGTVANQPQHF. The V gene is TRBV3-1, the J gene TRBJ1-5; a possible D gene is TRBD1 (5 bases). CDR1 and CDR2 from the germline V gene are LGHDT and YNNKEL (reference sequence). This CDR3 is built from 15 residues. The V and J ends lost 4 bases and 4 bases respectively, with 14 bases between them.

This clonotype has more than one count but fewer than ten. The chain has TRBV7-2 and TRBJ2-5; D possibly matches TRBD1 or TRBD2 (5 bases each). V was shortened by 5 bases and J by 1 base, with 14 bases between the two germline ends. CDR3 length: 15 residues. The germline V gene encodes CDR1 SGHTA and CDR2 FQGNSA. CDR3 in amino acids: CASSPNPGAQETQYF. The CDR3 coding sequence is TGTGCCAGCAGCCCGAACCCCGGGGCCCAAGAGACCCAGTACTTC.

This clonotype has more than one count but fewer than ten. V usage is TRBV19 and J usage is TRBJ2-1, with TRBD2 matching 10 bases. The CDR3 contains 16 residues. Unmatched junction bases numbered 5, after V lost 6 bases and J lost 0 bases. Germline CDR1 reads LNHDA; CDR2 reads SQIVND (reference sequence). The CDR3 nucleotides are TGTGCCAGTAGGCGTAGCGGGGGGAGCTCCTACAATGAGCAGTTCTTC. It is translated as CASRRSGGSSYNEQFF.

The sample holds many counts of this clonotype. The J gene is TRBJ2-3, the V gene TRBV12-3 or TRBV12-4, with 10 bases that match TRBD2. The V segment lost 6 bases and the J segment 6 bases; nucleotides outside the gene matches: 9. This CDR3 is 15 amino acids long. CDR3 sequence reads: CASRILAGLGDTQYF. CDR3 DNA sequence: TGTGCCAGCAGGATACTAGCGGGGCTCGGGGATACGCAGTATTTT.

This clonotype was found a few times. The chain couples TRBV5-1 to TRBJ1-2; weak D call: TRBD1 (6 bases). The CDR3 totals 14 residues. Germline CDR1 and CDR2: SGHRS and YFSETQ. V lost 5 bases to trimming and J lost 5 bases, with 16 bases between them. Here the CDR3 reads CASRDLQGGYGYTF. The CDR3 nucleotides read TGCGCCAGCAGGGACCTCCAAGGGGGTTATGGCTACACCTTC.